Shown below are 4 T cell receptor beta chains from a single sample sequenced in a study of control samples from healthy donors and cancer patients (dated by TCRdb to 2018 to 2020). Library preparation employed the immunoSEQ multiplex PCR assay. Drawn from immuneACCESS, this table holds only the in-frame rearrangements with V and J called that TCRdb kept. Clones are partly lost; checked studies trace under half to an unresolved V gene and leave the rest unexplained. The sample table shows 50,000 to 70,000 clones, and more than 95% are seen once. Roughly 1.1% of the sample is held by the ten biggest clonotypes. The source material was blood. The receptor set was obtained from a woman aged 18-29 years in good health.

The chain links TRBV6-2 or TRBV6-3 to TRBJ2-3, with D unresolved. V lost 2 bases and J lost 4, with 10 bases in between. Looked up from germline, CDR1 is MNHEY and CDR2 is SVGEGT. This CDR3 is 14 amino acids long. The CDR3 spells CASSYTEVADTQYF. The CDR3 DNA is TGTGCCAGCAGTTACACTGAGGTAGCAGATACGCAGTATTTT.

The chain carries TRBV16 and TRBJ2-3; possibly TRBD2 for D (7 bases). Per the germline V gene, CDR1 is KGHSY and CDR2 is FQNENV. This CDR3 comprises 15 residues. The V end lost 5 bases, the J end lost 4 bases, and 16 bases lay between the germline ends. Written as DNA, the CDR3 is TGTGCCAGCAGCAACGGCGGGGGCTTGGCAGATACGCAGTATTTT. Translated, it gives CASSNGGGLADTQYF.

The chain has TRBV6-5 and TRBJ1-4, with TRBD1 as a possible D gene (5 bases). Germline V lookup: CDR1 MNHEY, CDR2 SVGAGI. V lost 6 bases and J lost 7, with 12 bases in between. This CDR3 is built from 13 residues. The CDR3 reads CASRGQGFEKLFF. The CDR3 bases are TGTGCCAGCAGAGGGCAGGGTTTTGAAAAACTGTTTTTT.

A remark on this clone: Germline and junction disagree at one end, which may indicate a read error. Additional DNA sequences in this sample encode the identical CDR3. This chain connects TRBV19 to TRBJ1-1; D not certain. Germline values: CDR1 LNHDA, CDR2 SQIVND (reference sequence). The CDR3 consists of 13 residues. The CDR3 region has the DNA TGCGCCAGTAGTCCCTGGGCCAGCACTGAAGCTTTCTTT. It translates to CASSPWASTEAFF. Full variable domain (remainder filled in from reference TRBV19 and TRBJ1-1): DGGITQSPKYLFRKEGQNVTLSCEQNLNHDAMYWYRQDPGQGLRLIYYSQIVNDFQKGDIAEGYSVSREKKESFPLTVTSAQKNPTAFYLCASSPWASTEAFFGQGTRLTVV.